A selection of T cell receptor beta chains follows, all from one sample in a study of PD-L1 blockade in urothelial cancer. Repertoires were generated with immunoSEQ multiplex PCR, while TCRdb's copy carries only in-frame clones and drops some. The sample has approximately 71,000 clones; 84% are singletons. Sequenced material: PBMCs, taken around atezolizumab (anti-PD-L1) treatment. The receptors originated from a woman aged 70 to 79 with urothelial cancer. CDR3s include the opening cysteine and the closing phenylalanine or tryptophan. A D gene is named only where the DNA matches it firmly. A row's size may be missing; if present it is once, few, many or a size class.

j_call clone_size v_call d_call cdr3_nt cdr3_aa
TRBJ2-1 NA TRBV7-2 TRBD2 TGTGCCAGCAGCGTCCCGCGGGGGGGCCACGGTGAGCAGTTCTTC CASSVPRGGHGEQFF
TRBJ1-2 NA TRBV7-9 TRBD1 TGTGCCAGCAGCAAACCCCCGGACAGGCTATATGGCTACACCTTC CASSKPPDRLYGYTF
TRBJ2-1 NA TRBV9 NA TGTGCCAGCAGCCCAATCAGGGTACTTTCCTACAATGAGCAGTTCTTC CASSPIRVLSYNEQFF
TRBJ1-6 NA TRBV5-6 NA TGTGCCAGCAGCTTGGGTTCGGGTACCTATAATTCACCCCTCCACTTT CASSLGSGTYNSPLHF
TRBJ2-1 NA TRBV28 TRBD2 TGTGCCAGCATTGGGGTAGCGGGGATAAATGAGCAGTTCTTC CASIGVAGINEQFF
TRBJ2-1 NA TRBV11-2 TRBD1 TGTGCCAGCAGCTTAGATGCTGGACAGGTATACAATGAGCAGTTCTTC CASSLDAGQVYNEQFF
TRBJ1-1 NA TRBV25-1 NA TGTGCCAGCAGTGGGATGGGGGGAAACACTGAAGCTTTCTTT CASSGMGGNTEAFF
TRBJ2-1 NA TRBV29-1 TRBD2 TGCAGCGGTGTGGGTCTAGCGGACAATGAGCAGTTCTTC CSGVGLADNEQFF
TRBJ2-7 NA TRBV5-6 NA TGTGCCAGCAGCTTACACAGAATAACTTACGAGCAGTACTTC CASSLHRITYEQYF
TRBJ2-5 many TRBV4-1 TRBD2 TGCGCCAGCAGCCAATCCCTAGCGGAGACCCAAGAGACCCAGTACTTC CASSQSLAETQETQYF
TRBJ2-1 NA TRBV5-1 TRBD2 TGCGCCAGCAGCGCTGGACTAGCCTTGGAGCAGTTCTTC CASSAGLALEQFF
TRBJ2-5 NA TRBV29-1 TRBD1 TGCAGCGTCGCCTCCAGGGACAGGGGGCTGGGGGAGACCCAGTACTTC CSVASRDRGLGETQYF
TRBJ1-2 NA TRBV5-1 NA TGCGCCAGCAGCTTGGGTGGGGCAGGGTGGACCCATGGCTACACCTTC CASSLGGAGWTHGYTF
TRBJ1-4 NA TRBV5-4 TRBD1 TGTGCCAGCAGCTCAGGACAGGGCCCACAAAAGAATGAAAAACTGTTTTTT CASSSGQGPQKNEKLFF
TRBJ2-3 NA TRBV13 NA TGTGCCAGCAGCTTCAGGGGAGATACGCAGTATTTT CASSFRGDTQYF
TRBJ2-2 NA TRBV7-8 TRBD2 TGTGCCAGCAGCTTACTCTTCCTAGCGGGGAACACCGGGGAGCTGTTTTTT CASSLLFLAGNTGELFF
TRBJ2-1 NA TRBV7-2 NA TGTGCCAGCAGCTTAGAATGGGCGCAGGTCTTC CASSLEWAQVF
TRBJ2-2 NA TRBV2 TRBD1 TGTGCCAGCAGTGGAGAACAGGGGATCACCGGGGAGCTGTTTTTT CASSGEQGITGELFF
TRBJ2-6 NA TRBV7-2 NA TGTGCCAGCAGCTCCAAGTCGGGGTCTGGGGCCAACGTCCTGACTTTC CASSSKSGSGANVLTF
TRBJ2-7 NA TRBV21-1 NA TGTGCCAGCAGCAAAAATGGACACATCTACGAGCAGTACTTC CASSKNGHIYEQYF
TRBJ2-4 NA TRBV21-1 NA TGTGCCAGCACTACCGTGGGGGGACAGCCCAAAAACATTCAGTACTTC CASTTVGGQPKNIQYF
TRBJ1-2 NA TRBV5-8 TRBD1 TGTGCCAGCAGCAAGGACAGGGCGAGCGGCTACACCTTC CASSKDRASGYTF
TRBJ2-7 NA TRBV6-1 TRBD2 TGTGCCAGCAGTTCACTAGCGGGGAGATCCTACGAGCAGTACTTC CASSSLAGRSYEQYF
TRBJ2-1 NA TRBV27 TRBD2 TGTGCCAGCAGTTCCACGGGACTAGCGACCAATGAGCAGTTCTTC CASSSTGLATNEQFF
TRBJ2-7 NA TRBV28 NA TGTGCCAGCAGTTGGACAGCTACCTACGAGCAGTACTTC CASSWTATYEQYF
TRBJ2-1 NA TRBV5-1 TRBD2 TGCGCCAGCAGCTTTCAGACTAGCGGGAGGGCTTATGAGCAGTTCTTC CASSFQTSGRAYEQFF
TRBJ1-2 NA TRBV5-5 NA TGTGCCAGCAGCTTAATTGACAGCCGGCCTAACTATGGCTACACCTTC CASSLIDSRPNYGYTF
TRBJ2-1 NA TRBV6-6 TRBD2 TGTGCCAGCACCAACTATAGGACTAGCGGGGGGGATCGGCAGTTCTTC CASTNYRTSGGDRQFF
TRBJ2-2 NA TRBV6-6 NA TGTGCCAGCAGTTTAATAGAGGGGGGGACCGGGGAGCTGTTTTTT CASSLIEGGTGELFF
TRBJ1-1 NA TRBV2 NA TGTGCCAGCAGTCGAAGGGAGAAGAACACTGAAGCTTTCTTT CASSRREKNTEAFF
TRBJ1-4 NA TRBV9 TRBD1 TGTGCCAGCAGCGCGAGGGCGGGACAGATTAATGAAAAACTGTTTTTT CASSARAGQINEKLFF
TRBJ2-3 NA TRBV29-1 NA TGCAGCGTTGTCGGCGGTACCACAGATACGCAGTATTTT CSVVGGTTDTQYF
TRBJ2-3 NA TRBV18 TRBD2 TGTGCCAGCTCACCATCTAGCGGAGTCACAGATACGCAGTATTTT CASSPSSGVTDTQYF
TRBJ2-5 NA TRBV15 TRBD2 TGTGCCACCAGCAGGCTCTCTCGGGGGGGAAGATGGAGAGAGACCCAGTACTTC CATSRLSRGGRWRETQYF
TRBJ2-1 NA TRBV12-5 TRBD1 TGTGCTAGTGGTTGGTCCGGACAGGGAAGTGGCAATGAGCAGTTCTTC CASGWSGQGSGNEQFF
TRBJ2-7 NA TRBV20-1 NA TGCAGTGCACAGGGAGCCTACGAGCAGTACTTC CSAQGAYEQYF
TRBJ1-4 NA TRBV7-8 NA TGTGCCAGCAGCCCCTGGACAGTAGGCCAAGAAAAACTGTTTTTT CASSPWTVGQEKLFF
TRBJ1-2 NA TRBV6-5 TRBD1 TGTGCCAGCAGAGTCCAGGGGGCGGTTGGCTACACCTTC CASRVQGAVGYTF
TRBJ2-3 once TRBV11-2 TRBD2 TGTGCCAGCAGCTTACAGGCTAGCGGGATAGATACGCAGTATTTT CASSLQASGIDTQYF
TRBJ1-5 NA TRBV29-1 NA TGCAGCGTCGCGGGAGATGATAGCAATCAGCCCCAGCATTTT CSVAGDDSNQPQHF
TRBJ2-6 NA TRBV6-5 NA TGTGCCAGCAGGTCACAGGGCCCTGGGGCCAACGTCCTGACTTTC CASRSQGPGANVLTF
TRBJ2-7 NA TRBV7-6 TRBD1 TGTGCCAGCAGCAGGGACAGCTCCTACGAGCAGTACTTC CASSRDSSYEQYF
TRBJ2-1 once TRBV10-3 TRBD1 TGTGCCATCAGTGAGGGAGACAGGGGCGCCTACAATGAGCAGTTCTTC CAISEGDRGAYNEQFF
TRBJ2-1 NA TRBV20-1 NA TGCAGTGCTAGACGGAACGGGTTGCAGTTCTTC CSARRNGLQFF
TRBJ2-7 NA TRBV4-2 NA TGTGCCAGCAGCCCGGGACGCAGGAGGGACGAGCAGTACTTC CASSPGRRRDEQYF
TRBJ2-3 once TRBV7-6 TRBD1 TGTGCCAGCAGCTTAGCGCTAGGGGGCCCTTCCCGGCACACAGATACGCAGTATTTT CASSLALGGPSRHTDTQYF
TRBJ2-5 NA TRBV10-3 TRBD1 TGTGCCAGTTCAAGGGGGCGGCAAGAGACCCAGTACTTC CASSRGRQETQYF
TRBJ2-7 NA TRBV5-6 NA TGTGCCAGCAGCTTGGACCAGGGGCCCTCTTCCTACGAGCAGTACTTC CASSLDQGPSSYEQYF
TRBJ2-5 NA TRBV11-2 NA TGTGCCAGCAGCACCTTGAGACAGTCCCAGGGGACCCAGTACTTC CASSTLRQSQGTQYF
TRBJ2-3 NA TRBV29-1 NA TGCAGCGTCTGGGGGGGACAGGTGAAGGATACGCAGTATTTT CSVWGGQVKDTQYF